This is a list of T cell receptor beta chains from one sample in a study of shared clonotypes between healthy human individuals. Clones were sequenced by immunoSEQ multiplex PCR, and TCRdb holds only the in-frame ones, with some missing. The sample carries 950,000 to 1,300,000 clones, approximately 68% recorded once. The sample was memory CD4+ T cells sorted from blood. These receptors were obtained from a man aged 18 to 29 in good health. CDR3s include the opening cysteine and the closing phenylalanine or tryptophan. The order of the fields is V gene, D gene, J gene, clone size, CDR3 protein, CDR3 DNA. D genes are given only for firm matches. A row's size may be missing; if present it is once, few, many or a size class.

TRBV5-1,TRBD1,TRBJ2-7,NA,CASSLIGQGYGEQYF,TGCGCCAGCAGCTTAATAGGACAGGGTTACGGCGAGCAGTACTTC
TRBV5-1,TRBD1,TRBJ2-7,NA,CASSPAGGYEQYF,TGCGCCAGCAGCCCAGCAGGGGGCTACGAGCAGTACTTC
TRBV5-1,NA,TRBJ1-2,NA,CASSATEATGGYTF,TGCGCCAGCAGCGCGACGGAGGCCACGGGAGGCTACACCTTC
TRBV10-1,NA,TRBJ1-5,few,CASMRVYQPQHF,TGCGCCAGCATGAGAGTGTATCAGCCCCAGCATTTT
TRBV7-9,TRBD1,TRBJ1-2,NA,CASSKGQGGPLNYGYTF,TGTGCCAGCAGCAAAGGACAGGGAGGCCCACTTAACTATGGCTACACCTTC
TRBV30,NA,TRBJ2-3,NA,CAWSVGYLDTQYF,TGTGCCTGGAGTGTAGGGTATTTAGATACGCAGTATTTT
TRBV5-4,NA,TRBJ2-3,NA,CASSRLSTDTQYF,TGTGCCAGCAGCCGATTAAGCACAGATACGCAGTATTTT
TRBV6-6,TRBD2,TRBJ2-7,NA,CASSEIAGVAYEQYF,TGTGCCAGCAGTGAGATAGCGGGAGTTGCCTACGAGCAGTACTTC
TRBV5-4,NA,TRBJ1-6,NA,CASSFKSAPASYNSPLHF,TGTGCCAGCAGCTTTAAATCCGCACCGGCCAGCTATAATTCACCCCTCCACTTT
TRBV11-2,NA,TRBJ1-2,NA,CASSLDRVDGYTF,TGTGCCAGCAGCTTAGACAGGGTCGATGGCTACACCTTC
TRBV5-1,TRBD2,TRBJ2-4,NA,CASSLSGGDIQYF,TGCGCCAGCAGCCTTAGCGGGGGAGACATTCAGTACTTC
TRBV6-5,NA,TRBJ2-7,NA,CASSRGTAYEQYF,TGTGCCAGCAGCCGGGGGACAGCTTACGAGCAGTACTTC
TRBV20-1,NA,TRBJ2-1,NA,CSASGTNEQFF,TGCAGTGCTAGCGGGACCAATGAGCAGTTCTTC
TRBV19,TRBD1,TRBJ1-2,few,CASSGSGTAYGYTF,TGTGCCAGTAGTGGATCCGGGACAGCCTATGGCTACACCTTC
TRBV11-2,NA,TRBJ2-1,NA,CASSLVASHEQFF,TGTGCCAGCAGCTTAGTGGCTAGCCATGAGCAGTTCTTC
TRBV25-1,NA,TRBJ1-2,many,CASSEFGRSFEGYTF,TGTGCCAGCAGTGAATTTGGTAGGAGTTTCGAGGGCTACACCTTC
TRBV2,NA,TRBJ1-2,few,CASSGNNYGYTF,TGTGCCAGCAGTGGGAATAACTATGGCTACACCTTC
TRBV6-1,TRBD1,TRBJ1-6,few,CASSEATGVRSPLHF,TGTGCCAGCAGTGAAGCGACAGGGGTTCGTTCACCCCTCCACTTT
TRBV6-6,TRBD1,TRBJ1-2,once,CASKEGQGASYGYTF,TGTGCCAGCAAGGAGGGACAGGGGGCTTCCTATGGCTACACCTTC
TRBV5-6,NA,TRBJ1-6,NA,CASSSVGGAKDSPLHF,TGTGCCAGCAGCTCGGTGGGGGGGGCCAAAGATTCACCCCTCCACTTT
TRBV19,TRBD1,TRBJ1-5,NA,CASSDGQVGQPQHF,TGTGCCAGTAGTGACGGACAGGTAGGTCAGCCCCAGCATTTT
TRBV28,TRBD1,TRBJ2-4,NA,CASSPTGGASDIQYF,TGTGCCAGCAGTCCTACAGGGGGCGCATCAGACATTCAGTACTTC
TRBV5-1,NA,TRBJ2-7,NA,CASSRGGSYEQYF,TGCGCCAGCTCGCGTGGGGGGTCCTACGAGCAGTACTTC
TRBV27,NA,TRBJ2-6,NA,CASSLGRQSGANVLTF,TGTGCCAGCAGTTTAGGCAGACAATCTGGGGCCAACGTCCTGACTTTC
TRBV21-1,NA,TRBJ2-6,NA,CASSYFLQQSRANVLTF,TGTGCCAGCAGCTACTTTTTACAACAAAGTCGGGCCAACGTCCTGACTTTC
TRBV12-5,TRBD1,TRBJ2-3,NA,CASGYRGDTQYF,TGTGCTAGTGGTTACAGGGGGGATACGCAGTATTTT
TRBV9,TRBD2,TRBJ2-5,NA,CASSASGGQETQYF,TGTGCCAGCAGCGCTAGCGGGGGCCAAGAGACCCAGTACTTC
TRBV2,NA,TRBJ2-7,NA,CASSETGRPYEQYF,TGTGCCAGCAGTGAAACAGGGAGACCCTACGAGCAGTACTTC
TRBV5-1,TRBD1,TRBJ2-7,NA,CASSLSQGESYEQYF,TGCGCCAGCAGCTTGAGTCAGGGGGAGAGCTACGAGCAGTACTTC
TRBV5-1,TRBD1,TRBJ2-5,once,CASSLGSTGGGETQYF,TGCGCCAGCAGCTTGGGTTCTACAGGGGGCGGAGAGACCCAGTACTTC
TRBV29-1,NA,TRBJ1-1,NA,CSVVLYTEAFF,TGCAGCGTTGTCCTATACACTGAAGCTTTCTTT